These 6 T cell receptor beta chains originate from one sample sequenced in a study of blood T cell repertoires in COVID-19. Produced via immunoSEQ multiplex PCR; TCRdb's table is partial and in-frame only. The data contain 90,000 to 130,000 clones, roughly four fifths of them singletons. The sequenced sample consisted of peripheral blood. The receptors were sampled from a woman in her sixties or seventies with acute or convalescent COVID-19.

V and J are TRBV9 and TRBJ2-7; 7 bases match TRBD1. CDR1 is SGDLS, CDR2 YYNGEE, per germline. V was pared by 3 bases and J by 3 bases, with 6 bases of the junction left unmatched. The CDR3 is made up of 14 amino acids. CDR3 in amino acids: CASSGGQFYYEQYF. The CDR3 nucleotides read TGTGCCAGCAGCGGGGGACAGTTCTACTACGAGCAGTACTTC.

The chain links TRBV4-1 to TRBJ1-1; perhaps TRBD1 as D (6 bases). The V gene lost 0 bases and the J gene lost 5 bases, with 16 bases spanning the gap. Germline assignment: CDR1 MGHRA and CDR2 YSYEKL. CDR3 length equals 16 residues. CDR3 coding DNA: TGCGCCAGCAGCCAAGACGGCGGGGGGCGGAGTACTGAAGCTTTCTTT. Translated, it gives CASSQDGGGRSTEAFF.

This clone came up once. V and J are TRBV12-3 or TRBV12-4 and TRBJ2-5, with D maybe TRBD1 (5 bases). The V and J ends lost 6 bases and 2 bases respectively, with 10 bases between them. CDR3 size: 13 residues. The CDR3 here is CASSPGSQETQYF. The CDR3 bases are TGTGCCAGCAGCCCAGGGTCGCAAGAGACCCAGTACTTC.

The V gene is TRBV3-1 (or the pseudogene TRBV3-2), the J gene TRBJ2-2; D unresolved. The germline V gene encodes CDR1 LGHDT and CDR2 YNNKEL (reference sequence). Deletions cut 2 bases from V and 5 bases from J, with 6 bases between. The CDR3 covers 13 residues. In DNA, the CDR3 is TGTGCCAGCAGCCAACTAGATACCGGGGAGCTGTTTTTT. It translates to CASSQLDTGELFF.

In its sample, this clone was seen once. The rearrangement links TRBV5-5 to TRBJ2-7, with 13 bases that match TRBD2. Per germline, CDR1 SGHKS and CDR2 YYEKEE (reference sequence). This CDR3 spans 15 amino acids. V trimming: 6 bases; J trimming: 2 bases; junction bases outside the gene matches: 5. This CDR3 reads CASTKGTSGAYEQYF. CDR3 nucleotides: TGTGCCAGCACCAAAGGGACTAGCGGGGCCTACGAGCAGTACTTC.

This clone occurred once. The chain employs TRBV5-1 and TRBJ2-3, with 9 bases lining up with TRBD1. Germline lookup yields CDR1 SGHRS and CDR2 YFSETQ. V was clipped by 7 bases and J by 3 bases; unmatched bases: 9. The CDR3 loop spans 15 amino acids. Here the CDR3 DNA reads TGCGCCAGCGGAATGGGACAGGGAGAGACAGATACGCAGTATTTT. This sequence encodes CASGMGQGETDTQYF.